Listed below are T cell receptor beta chains from one sample, sequenced in a study of blood T cell repertoires in COVID-19. Repertoires were generated with immunoSEQ multiplex PCR, while TCRdb's copy carries only in-frame clones and drops some. Of about 220,000 clones in the sample, 80% were seen once. The source material was peripheral blood. The source is a human donor in a cohort sampled during active COVID-19. CDR3s include the opening cysteine and the closing phenylalanine or tryptophan. The D gene is left open where the match is weak. Not all rows give a size; the values are once, few, many and, for expanded clones, a class.

>once|TRBV9|TRBD1|TRBJ2-5
TGTGCCAGCAGCTTCACAGGGGAGGAGACCCAGTACTTC
CASSFTGEETQYF
>.|TRBV7-2|.|TRBJ1-2
TGTGCCAGCAGCCTACTAGGGGGTACGAGAGGCTACACCTTC
CASSLLGGTRGYTF
>.|TRBV23-1|TRBD2|TRBJ2-2
TGCGCCAGCAGTCGGGGACTAGCGGGGGCACACACCGGGGAGCTGTTTTTT
CASSRGLAGAHTGELFF
>.|TRBV7-2|TRBD1|TRBJ1-1
TGTGCCTCTACCCGGACAGGGGCCGCTTTCTTT
CASTRTGAAFF
>.|TRBV4-2|.|TRBJ2-7
TGTGCCAGCAGCCGCAGCCCGCTGGGTAGCGGAGCCTACGAGCAGTACTTC
CASSRSPLGSGAYEQYF
>.|TRBV4-1|.|TRBJ1-5
TGCGCCAGCAGCCAGCCGACAGCTTCACAGCCCCAGCATTTT
CASSQPTASQPQHF
>.|TRBV11-2|TRBD2|TRBJ2-7
TGTGCCAGCAGCGCAGGACTAGCGGGATTCTACGAGCAGTACTTC
CASSAGLAGFYEQYF
>.|TRBV7-2|TRBD1|TRBJ1-2
TGTGCCTCCTCCGGGGGCAGGGGGCAAGCCTATGGCTACACCTTC
CASSGGRGQAYGYTF
>.|TRBV10-3|TRBD2|TRBJ2-5
TGTGCCATCAGTGATTTCGAGGGTAAAGCGGGGGGCCGACAAGAGACCCAGTACTTC
CAISDFEGKAGGRQETQYF
>many|TRBV7-2|.|TRBJ1-2
TGTGCCAGCAGCTTAGAAGTTTTAGGTGGGGCAAATGGCTACACCTTC
CASSLEVLGGANGYTF
>.|TRBV19|.|TRBJ2-7
TGTGCCAGTAGTCTGAACAGGGATTCCTACGAGCAGTACTTC
CASSLNRDSYEQYF
>few|TRBV28|.|TRBJ2-5
TGTGCCAGCACTCAACTAAGGGGCAGGGGCCAAGAGACCCAGTACTTC
CASTQLRGRGQETQYF
>once|TRBV10-3|.|TRBJ1-4
TGTGCCATCAGTTCTAGGGGTGAAAAACTGTTTTTT
CAISSRGEKLFF
>.|TRBV5-1|.|TRBJ1-4
TGCGCCAGCAGCTTGGCCGGGATGGAGGGGGGGGAGGAAAAACTGTTTTTT
CASSLAGMEGGEEKLFF
>.|TRBV7-2|.|TRBJ2-7
TGTGCCAGCAGCTTTGGTAGCGAGACCTACGAGCAGTACTTC
CASSFGSETYEQYF
>.|TRBV2|.|TRBJ2-5
TGTGCCAGCGGCTCGGTAGCTGGGCAAGAGACCCAGTACTTC
CASGSVAGQETQYF
>.|TRBV4-2|TRBD1|TRBJ1-2
TGTGCCAGCAGCCAGTCGACAGGGAAGGGCTACACCTTC
CASSQSTGKGYTF
>.|TRBV11-2|TRBD2|TRBJ2-5
TGTGCCAGCAGCTCCTATGGGTCGGGGGGACAAGAGACCCAGTACTTC
CASSSYGSGGQETQYF
>.|TRBV28|.|TRBJ1-1
TGTGCCACCTGGCATGTCGAAGCTTTCTTT
CATWHVEAFF
>.|TRBV6-2/TRBV6-3|.|TRBJ1-1
TGTGCCAGCAGTTACTCGGGCAGTTTGGCCACTGAAGCTTTCTTT
CASSYSGSLATEAFF
>once|TRBV7-8|TRBD1|TRBJ2-5
TGTGCCAGCAGCGTCACAGGGGGAAGAGAGACCCAGTACTTC
CASSVTGGRETQYF
>once|TRBV5-4|TRBD1|TRBJ2-5
TGTGCCAGCAGCTGGGGGACAGGCCAAGAGACCCAGTACTTC
CASSWGTGQETQYF
>.|TRBV19|TRBD1|TRBJ1-5
TGTGCCAGTAGTGTGGGACAGGGGGGTTATCAGCCCCAGCATTTT
CASSVGQGGYQPQHF
>.|TRBV18|TRBD1|TRBJ2-1
TGTGCCAGCTCACCGGAAGGGACAGGGATGAAAAATGAGCAGTTCTTC
CASSPEGTGMKNEQFF
>once|TRBV15|.|TRBJ2-3
TGTGCCACCAGCAGAGATACTGATACGCAGTATTTT
CATSRDTDTQYF
>.|TRBV14|.|TRBJ2-3
TGTGCCAGCAGCCAAGTGTCGTGGCAGGGGCACACAGATACGCAGTATTTT
CASSQVSWQGHTDTQYF
>.|TRBV3-1/TRBV3-2|TRBD1|TRBJ1-1
TGTGCCAGCAGCCAAAGGGGACAGCCCACTGAAGCTTTCTTT
CASSQRGQPTEAFF
>.|TRBV29-1|.|TRBJ2-7
TGCAGTGGGGGGAAAGCCTACGAGCAGTACTTC
CSGGKAYEQYF
>once|TRBV19|TRBD2|TRBJ2-7
TGTGCCAGTAGTCCAGCGGGGGGGCACGAAGAGCAGTACTTC
CASSPAGGHEEQYF
>.|TRBV5-4|TRBD1|TRBJ2-1
TGTGCCAGCAGCTTAGGGGGCGACTACAATGAGCAGTTCTTC
CASSLGGDYNEQFF
>.|TRBV9|TRBD1|TRBJ1-3
TGTGCCAGCAGCCTTCAAGGACAGGGGGCCTCTGGAAACACCATATATTTT
CASSLQGQGASGNTIYF